This T cell receptor beta chain was recovered during a study of blood T cell repertoires in COVID-19. Trimming stripped 1 base from V and 9 bases from J, with 7 bases between. There are 12 residues in the CDR3. This table comes from immunoSEQ multiplex PCR, and its TCRdb copy is limited to in-frame clones, with some not included. The sample lists tens of thousands of clones, around 90% occurring once. The sequence was collected from a man aged 50 to 59 with COVID-19, enrolled during active disease. Material for sequencing was peripheral blood. The rearrangement uses TRBV12-3 or TRBV12-4 and TRBJ2-1; possibly TRBD1 for D (5 bases). The CDR3 DNA follows: TGTGCCAGCAGTTTAGGGGGCCGTGAGCAGTTCTTC. It encodes CASSLGGREQFF.